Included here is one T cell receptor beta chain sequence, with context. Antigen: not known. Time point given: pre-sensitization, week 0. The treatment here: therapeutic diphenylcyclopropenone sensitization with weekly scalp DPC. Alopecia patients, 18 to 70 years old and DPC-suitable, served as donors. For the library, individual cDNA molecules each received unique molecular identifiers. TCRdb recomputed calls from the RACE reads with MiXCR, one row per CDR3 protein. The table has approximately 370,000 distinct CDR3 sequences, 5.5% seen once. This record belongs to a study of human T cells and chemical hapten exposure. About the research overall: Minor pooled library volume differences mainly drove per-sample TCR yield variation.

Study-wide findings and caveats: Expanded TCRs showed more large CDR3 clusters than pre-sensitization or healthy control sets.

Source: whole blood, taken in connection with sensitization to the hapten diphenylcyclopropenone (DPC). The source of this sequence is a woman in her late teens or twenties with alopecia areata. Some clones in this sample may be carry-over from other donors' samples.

The CDR3 region has the DNA TGCAGCGCGGGACAGGGGTCGACGACCATATATTTT. This sequence encodes CSAGQGSTTIYF. The gene calls are TRBV29-1 and TRBJ1-3; 10 bases are shared with TRBD1. J lost 10 bases, V lost 7 bases, and 7 bases had no gene match. Germline assignment: CDR1 SQVTM and CDR2 ANQGSEA. CDR3 size: 12 residues.